The 29 T cell receptor beta chains below come from one sample, sequenced in a study of T-cell reconstitution after alpha-beta-depleted transplantation in children (dated by TCRdb to the mid-2010s). The meaning of the sample's treatment or condition label: allogeneic hematopoietic cell transplantation with graft depleted of TCRalphabeta T cells and CD19 B cells. Preparation of the library involved PCR. Reads for this sample came from an Illumina HiSeq 2500. TCR library preparation used molecular barcoding, with unique molecular identifiers applied to normalize quantification of the TCRbeta repertoire. The raw public reads went through TCRdb reprocessing: fastp at Q25, MiXCR clone calling, in-frame beta chains kept. Under each unique CDR3 protein, matching rows form one entry showing the most common genes and DNA. The sample table records some 78,000 distinct CDR3 sequences; approximately 14% of these occur just once. The ten largest clonotypes hold 25% to 30% of the sample.

Material: PBMCs, mostly from graft donor cells, obtained 180 days after TCRalphabeta/CD19-depleted stem cell transplant. These receptors all come from a male patient under 10 years old who had a stem cell transplant for acute lymphoblastic leukemia, so the T cells may come from the graft donor.

This clonotype was seen a handful of times. The gene calls are TRBV12-3 or TRBV12-4 and TRBJ1-1; D gene ambiguous. Deletions cut 4 bases from V and 0 bases from J, with 6 bases between. This CDR3 comprises 13 residues. The CDR3 region has the DNA TGTGCCAGCAGTTCGCGGCTGAACACTGAAGCTTTCTTT. This codes for CASSSRLNTEAFF.

This clonotype occurred a few times. The J gene is TRBJ2-3, the V gene TRBV20-1; 8 bases align to TRBD2. Germline CDR1 is DFQATT and CDR2 is SNEGSKA (reference sequence). V shed 3 bases and J 2 bases; nucleotides not matched to a gene: 10. The CDR3 length is 16 residues. CDR3 DNA: TGCAGTGCTAGGGCCCTCGGGGGGGGGCCCACAGATACGCAGTATTTT. This codes for CSARALGGGPTDTQYF.

This clonotype was counted a few times. The chain carries TRBV20-1 and TRBJ1-6; no reliable D call. This CDR3 region has 14 residues. The germline V gene has CDR1 DFQATT and CDR2 SNEGSKA (reference sequence). V lost 3 bases, J lost 9 bases, and 15 bases lay in between. For the CDR3, the DNA is TGCAGTGCTAGCCTGACGGCTGCAAGTTCACCCCTCCACTTT. Its protein product is CSASLTAASSPLHF.

This clonotype has a handful of counts. The rearrangement joins TRBV7-9 to TRBJ1-4, with no clear D. Germline values: CDR1 SEHNR, CDR2 FQNEAQ (reference sequence). The CDR3 consists of 14 residues. V lost 2 bases and J 2 bases, leaving 6 bases between the germline ends. The CDR3 loop reads CASSLTSTNEKLFF. CDR3 nucleotide sequence: TGTGCCAGCAGCTTAACCTCCACTAATGAAAAACTGTTTTTT. Looking up the rest from reference TRBV7-9 and TRBJ1-4 gives the full variable domain: DTGVSQNPRHKITKRGQNVTFRCDPISEHNRLYWYRQTLGQGPEFLTYFQNEAQLEKSRLLSDRFSAERPKGSFSTLEIQRTEQGDSAMYLCASSLTSTNEKLFFGSGTQLSVL.

This clonotype was counted a few times. The chain carries TRBV15 and TRBJ1-1; D gene unclear. The germline gives CDR1 LNHNV, CDR2 YYDKDF (reference sequence). This CDR3 is built from 14 residues. V was shortened by 0 bases and J by 5 bases, with 10 bases between the two germline ends. CDR3 sequence: CATSRDKKWTEAFF. Here the CDR3 DNA reads TGTGCCACCAGCAGAGATAAGAAGTGGACTGAAGCTTTCTTT.

This clonotype was picked up a small number of times. The chain carries TRBV5-1 and TRBJ2-7; D remains unclear. Germline values: CDR1 SGHRS, CDR2 YFSETQ. CDR3 length: 13 amino acids. V dropped 3 bases and J dropped 2 bases, with 9 bases sitting between them. Here the CDR3 DNA reads TGCGCCAGCAGCTCTGGACCCGCCTACGAGCAGTACTTC. As protein: CASSSGPAYEQYF.

The V call is TRBV27, the J call TRBJ1-2; 11 bases are shared with TRBD1. The CDR3 contains 14 residues. Trimming removed 6 bases from V and 8 bases from J; junction bases left unmatched: 8. Germline V gene data show CDR1 as MNHEY and CDR2 as SMNVEV (reference sequence). The CDR3: CASSWGGTGGGYTF. DNA for the CDR3: TGTGCCAGCAGCTGGGGCGGGACAGGGGGGGGCTACACCTTC.

This clonotype was observed a handful of times. The CDR3 here is CASSTGLRGTEAFF. In DNA form, the CDR3 reads TGTGCCAGCAGCACGGGATTGAGAGGCACTGAAGCTTTCTTT. The rearrangement joins TRBV9 to TRBJ1-1; D is unresolved. Trimming cost V 4 bases and J 4 bases, with 14 bases left between them. The CDR3 loop spans 14 amino acids. Germline CDR1 and CDR2: SGDLS and YYNGEE.

This clonotype was picked up one time. The junction departs from germline at one end; a sequencing error may be responsible. The V and J genes are TRBV3-1 and TRBJ2-7; TRBD1 or TRBD2 may be the D gene (7 bases each). Germline lookup yields CDR1 LGHDT and CDR2 YNNKEL (reference sequence). This CDR3 has 15 amino acids. CDR3 in amino acids: CASSQGEGRSYEQDF. The CDR3 nucleotides are TGTGCCAGCAGTCAGGGGGAGGGCCGGTCCTACGAGCAGGACTTC.

This clonotype has more than one count but fewer than ten. The genes are TRBV7-2 and TRBJ1-2, with D maybe TRBD1 (5 bases). Germline CDR1 and CDR2: SGHTA and FQGNSA. V was shortened by 4 bases and J by 4 bases, with 10 bases between the two germline ends. CDR3 length: 13 residues. The CDR3 spells CASSSTGPYGYTF. For the CDR3, the DNA is TGTGCCAGCAGCTCTACAGGTCCCTATGGCTACACCTTC.

The chain carries TRBV10-3 and TRBJ2-2, with D perhaps TRBD1 (6 bases). Per germline, CDR1 ENHRY and CDR2 SYGVKD. CDR3 size: 14 residues. V was trimmed by 0 bases and J by 9 bases, leaving 11 bases between them. The CDR3: CAISESLGARELFF. The CDR3 DNA is TGTGCCATCAGTGAGTCTCTGGGGGCGCGGGAGCTGTTTTTT.

The chain links TRBV20-1 to TRBJ1-1, with 7 bases that match TRBD1. The J segment lost 4 bases and the V segment lost 6 bases, leaving 5 bases of the junction unmatched. Germline lookup yields CDR1 DFQATT and CDR2 SNEGSKA (reference sequence). There are 12 residues in the CDR3. The CDR3 sequence is CSAENRGTEAFF. In DNA, the CDR3 is TGCAGTGCGGAGAACAGGGGCACTGAAGCTTTCTTT.

This chain links TRBV5-5 with TRBJ1-2; maybe TRBD1 (5 bases). With 4 bases removed from V and 8 bases from J, the gap between germline ends came to 18 bases. Germline V gene sequence: CDR1 SGHKS, CDR2 YYEKEE (reference sequence). The CDR3 sequence is 14 residues long. The CDR3 DNA reads TGTGCCAGCAGCCGCCCCCAGGGTCGAGACGGCTACACCTTC. Translation: CASSRPQGRDGYTF.

This clonotype was recorded a few times. The J gene is TRBJ2-7, the V gene TRBV5-1; D call uncertain. V lost 7 bases and J lost 5, with 10 bases in between. The CDR3 spans 11 residues. Germline loops: CDR1 SGHRS, CDR2 YFSETQ. DNA for the CDR3: TGCGCCAGCCGTTTCCTTCACGAGCAGTACTTC. Its protein product is CASRFLHEQYF. Using reference TRBV5-1 and TRBJ2-7 for the parts outside the CDR3, the full variable domain is KAGVTQTPRYLIKTRGQQVTLSCSPISGHRSVSWYQQTPGQGLQFLFEYFSETQRNKGNFPGRFSGRQFSNSRSEMNVSTLELGDSALYLCASRFLHEQYFGPGTRLTVT.

There are many counts of this clonotype. J is TRBJ2-1 and V is TRBV12-3 or TRBV12-4; tentatively, D is TRBD1 (5 bases). With 5 bases removed from V and 3 bases from J, the gap between germline ends came to 17 bases. The CDR3 totals 16 residues. DNA of the CDR3: TGTGCCAGCAGTCCCCCAGGGCTTGATTTCTACAATGAGCAGTTCTTC. Translation gives CASSPPGLDFYNEQFF.

This clonotype was seen a few times. The rearrangement uses TRBV7-2 and TRBJ2-7, with D unresolved. Per the germline V gene, CDR1 is SGHTA and CDR2 is FQGNSA. CDR3 size: 14 residues. V lost 3 bases and J 1 base, leaving 10 bases between the germline ends. The CDR3 DNA reads TGTGCCAGCAGCTTGCGGACCGTTTCCTACGAGCAGTACTTC. Its protein product is CASSLRTVSYEQYF. The full variable domain, rest sourced from reference TRBV7-2 and TRBJ2-7, is GAGVSQSPSNKVTEKGKDVELRCDPISGHTALYWYRQSLGQGLEFLIYFQGNSAPDKSGLPSDRFSAERTGGSVSTLTIQRTQQEDSAVYLCASSLRTVSYEQYFGPGTRLTVT.

The chain is built from TRBV5-1 and TRBJ1-5, with D uncertain. CDR1 and CDR2 (germline): SGHRS, YFSETQ. The CDR3 loop spans 13 amino acids. With 0 bases removed from V and 5 bases from J, the gap between germline ends came to 6 bases. The CDR3 here is CASSLDVHQPQHF. The CDR3 bases are TGCGCCAGCAGCTTGGACGTCCATCAGCCCCAGCATTTT.

A note on this clonotype: One junction end disagrees with the germline gene, perhaps due to a read error. The V call is TRBV5-1, the J call TRBJ1-5; D is perhaps TRBD1 (6 bases). The CDR3 contains 14 residues. CDR1 SGHRS and CDR2 YFSETQ come from the germline V gene. The CDR3 region is CASSGGTLNRPQHF. CDR3 coding DNA: TGCGCCAGCAGCGGCGGGACACTTAATCGGCCCCAGCATTTT.

This clonotype was counted ten times or more. V gene TRBV4-2 combines with J gene TRBJ2-3; the D is unclear. Germline CDR1 reads LGHNA; CDR2 reads YNFKEQ. The V gene lost 0 bases and the J gene lost 2 bases, with 0 bases spanning the gap. This CDR3 has 12 amino acids. DNA for the CDR3: TGTGCCAGCAGCCAAGACACAGATACGCAGTATTTT. As protein: CASSQDTDTQYF.

The chain is built from TRBV11-2 and TRBJ2-1, with unresolved D. Trimming stripped 7 bases from V and 7 bases from J, with 17 bases between. The CDR3 runs 14 residues. Germline lookup yields CDR1 SGHAT and CDR2 FQNNGV. CDR3 DNA sequence: TGTGCCAGCACCTCAGCCCCCTTAAGGAATGAGCAGTTCTTC. The encoded protein is CASTSAPLRNEQFF.

The chain recombines TRBV28 with TRBJ2-7; D may match TRBD1 or TRBD2 (5 bases each). CDR3 length equals 15 residues. CDR1 is MDHEN and CDR2 is SYDVKM in the germline V gene. Between the trimmed V and J ends, which lost 10 bases and 4 bases, there was a span of 23 bases. The CDR3 spells CATSLPGRILYEQYF. CDR3 nucleotide sequence: TGTGCCACTTCCCTTCCGGGACGGATATTATACGAGCAGTACTTC.

Written as DNA, the CDR3 is TGTGCCAGCAGCTTCCCGGGGGGACATACGCAGTATTTT. It is translated as CASSFPGGHTQYF. The rearrangement uses TRBV11-2 and TRBJ2-3; TRBD2 agrees at 7 bases. The CDR3 is 13 residues long. With 3 bases clipped from V and 7 bases from J, the junction kept 4 bases outside the gene matches. Germline lookup yields CDR1 SGHAT and CDR2 FQNNGV. Full variable domain (rest looked up from reference TRBV11-2 and TRBJ2-3): EAGVAQSPRYKIIEKRQSVAFWCNPISGHATLYWYQQILGQGPKLLIQFQNNGVVDDSQLPKDRFSAERLKGVDSTLKIQPAKLEDSAVYLCASSFPGGHTQYFGPGTRLTVL.

The chain couples TRBV9 to TRBJ1-4; TRBD1 matches at 7 bases. Germline V lookup: CDR1 SGDLS, CDR2 YYNGEE. The CDR3 sequence is 14 residues long. Germline trimming cut 2 bases from V and 4 bases from J; bases unmatched to any gene: 2. The CDR3 sequence is CASSVTGNNEKLFF. Here the CDR3 DNA reads TGTGCCAGCAGCGTGACAGGGAATAATGAAAAACTGTTTTTT.

The chain combines TRBV12-3 or TRBV12-4 with TRBJ2-5; TRBD1 agrees at 8 bases. The CDR3 has 13 amino acids. The V and J ends lost 5 bases and 5 bases, in that order; junction bases with no gene match: 4. The CDR3: CASSPDRGETQYF. Here the CDR3 DNA reads TGTGCCAGCAGTCCAGACAGGGGTGAGACCCAGTACTTC.

V gene TRBV5-1 combines with J gene TRBJ1-4; TRBD1 matches at 7 bases. V lost 5 bases to trimming and J lost 8 bases; unmatched junction nucleotides: 9. Germline-derived CDR1 and CDR2 are SGHRS and YFSETQ. This CDR3 spans 14 amino acids. The CDR3 protein is CASRLGGGKEKLFF. The CDR3 DNA sequence: TGCGCCAGCAGATTAGGAGGGGGCAAAGAAAAACTGTTTTTT.

This chain uses TRBV5-1 with TRBJ1-2; no clear D. V lost 0 bases and J lost 6, with 12 bases in between. CDR1 is SGHRS, CDR2 YFSETQ, per germline. The CDR3 has 14 amino acids. In DNA, the CDR3 is TGCGCCAGCAGCTTGGCCCAGCCGTCAGATGGCTACACCTTC. Its translation is CASSLAQPSDGYTF. Based on the CDR3 plus reference TRBV5-1 and TRBJ1-2, the full variable domain is KAGVTQTPRYLIKTRGQQVTLSCSPISGHRSVSWYQQTPGQGLQFLFEYFSETQRNKGNFPGRFSGRQFSNSRSEMNVSTLELGDSALYLCASSLAQPSDGYTFGSGTRLTVV.

The V call is TRBV10-3, the J call TRBJ2-3; 7 bases are a match to TRBD1. This CDR3 is 14 amino acids long. Germline V CDR1 and CDR2: ENHRY, SYGVKD. The V and J ends lost 7 bases and 3 bases, in that order; junction bases with no gene match: 7. The CDR3 DNA reads as TGTGCCATCAATACAGGGGAAGGTACAGATACGCAGTATTTT. Its protein is CAINTGEGTDTQYF.

The sample holds a few counts of this clonotype. This chain links TRBV15 with TRBJ2-1; no clear D gene. V dropped 6 bases and J dropped 0 bases, with 15 bases sitting between them. Germline CDR1 and CDR2: LNHNV and YYDKDF (reference sequence). This CDR3 has 16 residues. CDR3 DNA: TGTGCCACCAGTGCCTCCGGGCCCCGCTCCTACAATGAGCAGTTCTTC. Translating gives CATSASGPRSYNEQFF.

The V and J genes are TRBV30 and TRBJ2-3; TRBD1 aligns across 9 bases. Germline CDR1 GTSNPN, CDR2 SVGIG (reference sequence). The CDR3 loop spans 18 amino acids. Unmatched junction bases numbered 13, after V lost 3 bases and J lost 0 bases. The CDR3: CAWSRGQGRIPSTDTQYF. The CDR3, as DNA: TGTGCCTGGAGCCGCGGACAGGGGCGCATACCTAGCACAGATACGCAGTATTTT.